The clone carrying this T cell receptor (beta chain) was picked up a small number of times. Sample-barcoded 5' priming and a J-beta primer mix drove a second PCR of roughly 6 to 12 cycles. Tagging of each cDNA molecule was performed by a template-switch adaptor with 12 random nucleotides. A minimum of 3 million CDR3-containing paired-end reads was obtained for each sample. TCRdb re-analysed the 5' RACE reads in MiXCR, keeping a single row per CDR3 protein. The sample has about 1.1 million distinct CDR3 sequences; 35% to 45% are singletons. These data are taken from a study of blood T cells in healthy people across ages. V gave up 6 bases and J gave up 0 bases, with 10 bases separating them. The CDR3 is made up of 14 amino acids. Per-sample yields of isolated PBMCs were at least 7 million. Total RNA was isolated from each sample in quantities of at least 6 micrograms.

The receptor comes from a man aged 18-30 years in good health. This chain uses TRBV12-3 or TRBV12-4 with TRBJ2-3, with D perhaps TRBD1 (5 bases). Sequencing was carried out using blood. As DNA, the CDR3 is TGTGCCAGCAGGAGACAGACTAGCACAGATACGCAGTATTTT. Its translation is CASRRQTSTDTQYF.